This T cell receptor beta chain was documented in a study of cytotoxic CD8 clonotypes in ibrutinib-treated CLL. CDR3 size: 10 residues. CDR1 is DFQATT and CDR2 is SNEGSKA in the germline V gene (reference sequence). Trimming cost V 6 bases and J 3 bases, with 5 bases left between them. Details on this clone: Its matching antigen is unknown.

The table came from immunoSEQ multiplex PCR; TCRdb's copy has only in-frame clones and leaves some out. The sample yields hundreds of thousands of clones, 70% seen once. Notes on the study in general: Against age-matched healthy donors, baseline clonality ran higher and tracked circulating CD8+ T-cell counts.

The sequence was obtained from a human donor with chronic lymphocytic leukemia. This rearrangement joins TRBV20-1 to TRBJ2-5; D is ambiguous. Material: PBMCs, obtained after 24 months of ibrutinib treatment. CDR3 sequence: CSADEETQYF. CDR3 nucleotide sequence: TGCAGTGCGGACGAAGAGACCCAGTACTTC.